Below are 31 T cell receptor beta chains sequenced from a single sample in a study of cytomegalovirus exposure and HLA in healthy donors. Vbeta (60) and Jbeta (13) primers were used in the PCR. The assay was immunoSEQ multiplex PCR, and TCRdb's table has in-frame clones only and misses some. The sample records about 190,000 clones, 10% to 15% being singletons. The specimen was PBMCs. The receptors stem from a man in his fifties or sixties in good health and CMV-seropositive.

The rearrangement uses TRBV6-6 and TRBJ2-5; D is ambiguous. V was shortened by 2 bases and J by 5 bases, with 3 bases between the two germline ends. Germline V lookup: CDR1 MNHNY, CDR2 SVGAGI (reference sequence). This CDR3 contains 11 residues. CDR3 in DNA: TGTGCCAGCAGTTACCGGGAGACCCAGTACTTC. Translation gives CASSYRETQYF.

The CDR3 DNA reads as TGTGCCAGCAGCAAAACCCCCCCAGGGGAACTAGCCAAAAACATTCAGTACTTC. This encodes CASSKTPPGELAKNIQYF. This chain connects TRBV13 to TRBJ2-4; D might be TRBD1 (6 bases). This CDR3 is 18 amino acids long. Germline CDR1 and CDR2: PRHDT and FYEKMQ (reference sequence). V was clipped by 5 bases and J by 0 bases, with 20 bases between them.

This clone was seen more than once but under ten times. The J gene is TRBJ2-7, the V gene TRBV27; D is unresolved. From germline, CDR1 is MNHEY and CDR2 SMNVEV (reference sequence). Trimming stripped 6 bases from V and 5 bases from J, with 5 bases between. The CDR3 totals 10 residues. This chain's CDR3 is CASSFDEQYF. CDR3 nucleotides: TGTGCCAGCAGCTTCGACGAGCAGTACTTC.

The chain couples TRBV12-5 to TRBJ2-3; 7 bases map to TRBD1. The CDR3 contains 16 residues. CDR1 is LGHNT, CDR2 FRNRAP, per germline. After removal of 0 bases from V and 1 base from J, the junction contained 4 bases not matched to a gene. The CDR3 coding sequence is TGTGCTAGTGGTTTGGTAATAGGACAGGGCACAGATACGCAGTATTTT. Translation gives CASGLVIGQGTDTQYF.

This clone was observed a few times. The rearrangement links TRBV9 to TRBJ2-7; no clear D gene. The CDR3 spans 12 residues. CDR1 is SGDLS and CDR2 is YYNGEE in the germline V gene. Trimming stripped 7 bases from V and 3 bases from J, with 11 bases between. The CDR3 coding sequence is TGTGCCAGCCGGGTCCAACTCTACGAGCAGTACGTC. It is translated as CASRVQLYEQYV.

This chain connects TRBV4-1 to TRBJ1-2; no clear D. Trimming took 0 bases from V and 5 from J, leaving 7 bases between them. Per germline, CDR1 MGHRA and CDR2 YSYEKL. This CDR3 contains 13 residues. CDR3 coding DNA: TGCGCCAGCAGCCAAGAAATTCAGTATGGCTACACCTTC. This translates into CASSQEIQYGYTF.

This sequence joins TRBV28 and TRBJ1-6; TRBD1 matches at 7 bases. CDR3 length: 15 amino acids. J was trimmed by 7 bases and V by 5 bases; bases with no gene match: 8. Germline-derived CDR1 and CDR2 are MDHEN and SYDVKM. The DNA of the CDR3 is TGTGCCAGCAGTCGCTTCAGGGGGACGAATTCACCCCTCCACTTT. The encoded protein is CASSRFRGTNSPLHF.

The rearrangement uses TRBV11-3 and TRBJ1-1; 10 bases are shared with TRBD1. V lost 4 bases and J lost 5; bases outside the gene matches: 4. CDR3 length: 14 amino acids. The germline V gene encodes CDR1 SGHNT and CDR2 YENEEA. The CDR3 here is CASSWWTGGTEAFF. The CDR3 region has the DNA TGTGCCAGCAGCTGGTGGACAGGGGGGACTGAAGCTTTCTTT.

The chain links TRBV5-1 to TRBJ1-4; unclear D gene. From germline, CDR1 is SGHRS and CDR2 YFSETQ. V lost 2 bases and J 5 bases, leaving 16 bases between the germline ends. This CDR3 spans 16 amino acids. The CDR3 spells CASSFQSPGGNEKLFF. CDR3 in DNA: TGCGCCAGCAGCTTCCAGAGTCCGGGAGGGAATGAAAAACTGTTTTTT.

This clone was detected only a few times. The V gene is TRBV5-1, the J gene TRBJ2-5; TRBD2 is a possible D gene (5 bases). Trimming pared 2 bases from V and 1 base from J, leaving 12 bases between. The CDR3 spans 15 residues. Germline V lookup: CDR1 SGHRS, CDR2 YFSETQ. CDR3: CASSLDYRVQETQYF. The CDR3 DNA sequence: TGCGCCAGCAGCTTAGACTATCGAGTCCAAGAGACCCAGTACTTC. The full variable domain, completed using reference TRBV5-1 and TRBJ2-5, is KAGVTQTPRYLIKTRGQQVTLSCSPISGHRSVSWYQQTPGQGLQFLFEYFSETQRNKGNFPGRFSGRQFSNSRSEMNVSTLELGDSALYLCASSLDYRVQETQYFGPGTRLLVL.

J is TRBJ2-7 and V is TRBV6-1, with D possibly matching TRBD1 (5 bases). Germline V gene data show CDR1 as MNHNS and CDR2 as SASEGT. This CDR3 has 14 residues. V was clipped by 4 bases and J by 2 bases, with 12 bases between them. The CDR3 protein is CASSVPTATYEQYF. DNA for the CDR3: TGTGCCAGCAGTGTCCCGACAGCCACCTACGAGCAGTACTTC.

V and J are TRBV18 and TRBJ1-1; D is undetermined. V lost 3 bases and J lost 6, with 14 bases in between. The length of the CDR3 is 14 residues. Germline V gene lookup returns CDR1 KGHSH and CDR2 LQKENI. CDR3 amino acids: CASSPLSVQAEAFF. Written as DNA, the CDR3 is TGTGCCAGCTCACCCCTAAGTGTTCAGGCTGAAGCTTTCTTT.

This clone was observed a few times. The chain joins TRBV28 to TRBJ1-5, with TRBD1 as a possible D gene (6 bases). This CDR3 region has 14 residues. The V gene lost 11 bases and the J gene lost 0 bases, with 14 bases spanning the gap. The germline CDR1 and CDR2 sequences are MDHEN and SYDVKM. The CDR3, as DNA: TGTGCCGGACACAGGGAGGGTAGCAATCAGCCCCAGCATTTT. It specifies CAGHREGSNQPQHF.

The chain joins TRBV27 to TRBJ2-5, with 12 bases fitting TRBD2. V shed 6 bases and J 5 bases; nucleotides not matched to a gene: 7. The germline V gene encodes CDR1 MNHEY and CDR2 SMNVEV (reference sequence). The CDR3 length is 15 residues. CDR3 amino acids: CASRGLAGGRETQYF. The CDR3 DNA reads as TGTGCCAGCAGGGGTCTAGCGGGGGGGCGCGAGACCCAGTACTTC.

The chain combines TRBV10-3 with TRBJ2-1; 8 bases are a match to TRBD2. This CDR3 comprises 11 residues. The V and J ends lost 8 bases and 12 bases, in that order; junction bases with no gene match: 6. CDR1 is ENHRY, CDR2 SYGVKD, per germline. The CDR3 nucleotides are TGTGCCATCTCACCGGGGGGGCTGCAGTTCTTC. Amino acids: CAISPGGLQFF.

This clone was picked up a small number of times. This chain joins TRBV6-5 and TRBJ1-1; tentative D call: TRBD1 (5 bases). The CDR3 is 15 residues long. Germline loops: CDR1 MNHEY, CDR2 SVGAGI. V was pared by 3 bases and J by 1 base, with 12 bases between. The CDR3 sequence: CASSYSGLTNTEAFF. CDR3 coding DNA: TGTGCCAGCAGTTATTCGGGACTCACGAACACTGAAGCTTTCTTT.

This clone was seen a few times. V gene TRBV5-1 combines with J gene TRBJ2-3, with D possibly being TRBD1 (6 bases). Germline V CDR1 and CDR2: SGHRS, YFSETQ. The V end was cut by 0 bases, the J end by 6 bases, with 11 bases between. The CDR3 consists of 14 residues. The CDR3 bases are TGCGCCAGCAGCTTGGTGAACCAGGGGGATACGCAGTATTTT. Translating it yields CASSLVNQGDTQYF.

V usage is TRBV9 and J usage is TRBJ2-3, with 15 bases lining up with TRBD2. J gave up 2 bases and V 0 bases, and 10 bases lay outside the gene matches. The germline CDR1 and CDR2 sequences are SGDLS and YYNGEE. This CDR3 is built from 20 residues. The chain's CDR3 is CASSVDTVGTSGGSTDTQYF. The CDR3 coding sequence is TGTGCCAGCAGCGTAGACACGGTCGGGACTAGCGGGGGGTCCACAGATACGCAGTATTTT.

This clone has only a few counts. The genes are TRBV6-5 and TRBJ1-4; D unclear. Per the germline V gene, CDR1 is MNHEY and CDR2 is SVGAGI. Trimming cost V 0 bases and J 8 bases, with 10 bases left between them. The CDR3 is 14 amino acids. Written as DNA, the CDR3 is TGTGCCAGCAGTTACTCGATACCTGGCGAAAAACTGTTTTTT. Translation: CASSYSIPGEKLFF.

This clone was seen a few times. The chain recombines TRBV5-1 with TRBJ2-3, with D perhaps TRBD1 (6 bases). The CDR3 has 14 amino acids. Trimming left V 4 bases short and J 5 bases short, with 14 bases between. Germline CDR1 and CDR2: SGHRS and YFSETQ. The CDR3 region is CASSPQGPGDTQYF. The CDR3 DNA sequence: TGCGCCAGCAGCCCACAGGGCCCTGGAGATACGCAGTATTTT.

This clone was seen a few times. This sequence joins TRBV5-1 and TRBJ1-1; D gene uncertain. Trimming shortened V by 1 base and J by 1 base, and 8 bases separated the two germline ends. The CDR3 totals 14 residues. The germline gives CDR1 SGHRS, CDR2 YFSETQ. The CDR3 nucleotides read TGCGCCAGCAGCTTGTATTCAGAGAACACTGAAGCTTTCTTT. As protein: CASSLYSENTEAFF.

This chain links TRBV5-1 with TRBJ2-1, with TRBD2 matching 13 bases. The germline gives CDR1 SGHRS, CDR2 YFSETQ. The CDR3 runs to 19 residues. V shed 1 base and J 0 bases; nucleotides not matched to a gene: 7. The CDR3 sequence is CASSLRTSGGVSSYNEQFF. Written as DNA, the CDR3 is TGCGCCAGCAGCTTGAGAACTAGCGGGGGGGTTAGCTCCTACAATGAGCAGTTCTTC.

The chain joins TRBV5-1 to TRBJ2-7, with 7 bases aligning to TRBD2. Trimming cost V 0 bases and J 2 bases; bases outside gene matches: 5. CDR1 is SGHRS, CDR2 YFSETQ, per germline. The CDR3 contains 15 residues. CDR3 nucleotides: TGCGCCAGCAGCTTGGATGAGCGGGACCCCTACGAGCAGTACTTC. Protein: CASSLDERDPYEQYF.

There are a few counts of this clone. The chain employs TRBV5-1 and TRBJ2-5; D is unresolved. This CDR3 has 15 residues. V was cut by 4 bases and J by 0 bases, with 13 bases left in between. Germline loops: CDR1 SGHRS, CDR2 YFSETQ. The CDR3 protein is CASSRIRSDQETQYF. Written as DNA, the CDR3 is TGCGCCAGCAGCCGAATCCGCTCGGACCAAGAGACCCAGTACTTC.

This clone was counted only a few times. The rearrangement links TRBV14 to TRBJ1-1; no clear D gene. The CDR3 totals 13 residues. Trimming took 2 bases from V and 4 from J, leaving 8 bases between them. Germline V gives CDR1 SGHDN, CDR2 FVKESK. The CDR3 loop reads CASSQYGGTEAFF. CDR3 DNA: TGTGCCAGCAGCCAATATGGCGGCACTGAAGCTTTCTTT.

The CDR3 sequence is CAISETDSSGNTIYF. CDR3 nucleotides: TGTGCCATCAGTGAGACCGACAGCTCTGGAAACACCATATATTTT. J is TRBJ1-3 and V is TRBV10-3, with D maybe TRBD1 (5 bases). Germline CDR1 and CDR2: ENHRY and SYGVKD. This CDR3 has 15 residues. V was clipped by 2 bases and J by 0 bases, with 8 bases between them.

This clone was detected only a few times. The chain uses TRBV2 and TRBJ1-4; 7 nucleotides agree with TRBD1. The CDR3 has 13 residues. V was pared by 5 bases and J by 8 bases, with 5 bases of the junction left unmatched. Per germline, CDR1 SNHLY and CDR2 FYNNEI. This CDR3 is CASSQRGQEKLFF. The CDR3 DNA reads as TGTGCCAGCAGTCAGAGGGGGCAGGAAAAACTGTTTTTT.

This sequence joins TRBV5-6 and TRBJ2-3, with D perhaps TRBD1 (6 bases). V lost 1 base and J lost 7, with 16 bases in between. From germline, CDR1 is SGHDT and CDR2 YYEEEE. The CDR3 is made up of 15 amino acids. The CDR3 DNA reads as TGTGCCAGCAGCTTGCGTAGGACAGCTAGTAATACGCAGTATTTT. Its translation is CASSLRRTASNTQYF.

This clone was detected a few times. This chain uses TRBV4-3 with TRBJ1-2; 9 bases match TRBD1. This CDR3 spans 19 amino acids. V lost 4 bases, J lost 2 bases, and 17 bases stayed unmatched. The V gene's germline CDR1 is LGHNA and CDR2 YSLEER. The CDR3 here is CASSRERGQGLTENYGYTF. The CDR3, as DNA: TGCGCCAGCAGCCGAGAAAGAGGACAGGGGCTGACGGAGAACTATGGCTACACCTTC.

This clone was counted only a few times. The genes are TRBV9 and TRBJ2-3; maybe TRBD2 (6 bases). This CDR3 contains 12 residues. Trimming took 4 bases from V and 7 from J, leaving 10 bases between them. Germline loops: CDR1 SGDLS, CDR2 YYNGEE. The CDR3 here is CASSLGGNTQYF. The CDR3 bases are TGTGCCAGCAGCCTAGGAGGGAATACGCAGTATTTT.

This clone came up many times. CDR3 sequence: CAISETRGTMANTF. In DNA form, the CDR3 reads TGTGCCATCAGTGAGACGAGAGGAACTATGGCTAACACCTTC. The rearrangement uses TRBV10-3 and TRBJ1-2; D gene unclear. V lost 2 bases and J lost 12, with 19 bases in between. The CDR3 loop spans 14 amino acids. Germline V gene lookup returns CDR1 ENHRY and CDR2 SYGVKD.